The rows below give T cell receptor beta chains drawn from one sample of a study of blood T cell repertoires in COVID-19. Profiling relied on immunoSEQ multiplex PCR, and the TCRdb table lists in-frame clones only, not all of them. The repertoire holds around 430,000 clones, around 87% seen once, with roughly a tenth in the top ten. Specimen: PBMCs or T cells enriched from blood (not recorded which). These receptors all come from a woman aged 45-59 years who had recovered from COVID-19. Both conserved end residues are part of each CDR3. Each record gives: clone size, J gene, D gene, V gene, CDR3 DNA, CDR3 protein. D genes are given only for firm matches. Expanded clones are given a class, and other clones once, few, many or no size at all.

clone_size: NA; j_call: TRBJ2-2; d_call: NA; v_call: TRBV6-5; cdr3_nt: TGTGCCAGCAGTTACCTTGTTGGGCCTTCCGGGGAGCTGTTTTTT; cdr3_aa: CASSYLVGPSGELFF
clone_size: few; j_call: TRBJ1-2; d_call: NA; v_call: TRBV7-2; cdr3_nt: TGTGCCAGCAATTTAGACAGGCTGAATGGCTACACCTTC; cdr3_aa: CASNLDRLNGYTF
clone_size: NA; j_call: TRBJ1-4; d_call: NA; v_call: TRBV12-3/TRBV12-4; cdr3_nt: TGTGCCAGCCGTACAGCAATTAATGAAAAACTGTTTTTT; cdr3_aa: CASRTAINEKLFF
clone_size: NA; j_call: TRBJ1-6; d_call: NA; v_call: TRBV6-5; cdr3_nt: TGTGCCAGCAGTTACTCTGGAGCTTCATTT; cdr3_aa: CASSYSGASF
clone_size: NA; j_call: TRBJ1-1; d_call: NA; v_call: TRBV7-9; cdr3_nt: TGTGCCAGCAGCTTCTATACAGGGTCGAACACTGAAGCTTTCTTT; cdr3_aa: CASSFYTGSNTEAFF
clone_size: few; j_call: TRBJ1-5; d_call: TRBD1; v_call: TRBV28; cdr3_nt: TGTGCCAGCAGTTTGCGGGGACCGGGACAGAGACGTAAAATTAGCAATCAGCCCCAGCATTTT; cdr3_aa: CASSLRGPGQRRKISNQPQHF
clone_size: NA; j_call: TRBJ1-6; d_call: NA; v_call: TRBV7-9; cdr3_nt: TGTGCCAGCATGCACAGTTCATATGATGATTCACCCCTCCACTTT; cdr3_aa: CASMHSSYDDSPLHF
clone_size: NA; j_call: TRBJ1-4; d_call: NA; v_call: TRBV4-3; cdr3_nt: TGCGCCAGCAGGAGGGGGTTGAGTGAAAATGAAAAACTGTTTTTT; cdr3_aa: CASRRGLSENEKLFF
clone_size: few; j_call: TRBJ2-1; d_call: TRBD1; v_call: TRBV5-1; cdr3_nt: TGCGCCAGCAGCCTCCGGACAGGGGGCTTAACCAATGAGCAGTTCTTC; cdr3_aa: CASSLRTGGLTNEQFF
clone_size: NA; j_call: TRBJ2-1; d_call: TRBD1; v_call: TRBV3-1/TRBV3-2; cdr3_nt: TGTGCCAGCAGCCAAGATTGGACAGGGACTCCGCACAATGAGCAGTTCTTC; cdr3_aa: CASSQDWTGTPHNEQFF
clone_size: few; j_call: TRBJ1-6; d_call: TRBD1; v_call: TRBV2; cdr3_nt: TGTGCCAGCAGTGGGACAGGCGGTTCCCTCCACTTT; cdr3_aa: CASSGTGGSLHF
clone_size: NA; j_call: TRBJ2-3; d_call: TRBD2; v_call: TRBV7-9; cdr3_nt: TGTGCCAGCAGCCCCCGGGGAGGGGAGGGCACAGATACGCAGTATTTT; cdr3_aa: CASSPRGGEGTDTQYF
clone_size: NA; j_call: TRBJ2-7; d_call: NA; v_call: TRBV18; cdr3_nt: TGTGCCAGCTCATTTGGTAGCGGAGATTACGAGCAGTACTTC; cdr3_aa: CASSFGSGDYEQYF
clone_size: NA; j_call: TRBJ2-1; d_call: NA; v_call: TRBV5-1; cdr3_nt: TGCGCCAGCAGCAGGGCGACAGACAATGAGCAGTTCTTC; cdr3_aa: CASSRATDNEQFF
clone_size: NA; j_call: TRBJ2-1; d_call: TRBD2; v_call: TRBV6-2/TRBV6-3; cdr3_nt: TGTGCCAGCAGCTCCGACCATACTAGCGGGGGGAACAATGAGCAGTTCTTC; cdr3_aa: CASSSDHTSGGNNEQFF
clone_size: NA; j_call: TRBJ1-1; d_call: NA; v_call: TRBV27; cdr3_nt: TGTGCCAGCAGTGGGGCGGGGTGGTACACTGAAGCTTTCTTT; cdr3_aa: CASSGAGWYTEAFF
clone_size: NA; j_call: TRBJ2-6; d_call: NA; v_call: TRBV9; cdr3_nt: TGTGCCAGCAGCGCCCGAGACTACTCTGGGGCCAACGTCCTGACTTTC; cdr3_aa: CASSARDYSGANVLTF
clone_size: NA; j_call: TRBJ2-7; d_call: NA; v_call: TRBV6-5; cdr3_nt: TGTGCCAGCAAGACAGGATCCTCCTACGAGCAGTACTTC; cdr3_aa: CASKTGSSYEQYF
clone_size: NA; j_call: TRBJ2-5; d_call: NA; v_call: TRBV18; cdr3_nt: TGTGCCAGCTCACCGCGATCCCAAGAGACCCAGTACTTC; cdr3_aa: CASSPRSQETQYF
clone_size: NA; j_call: TRBJ1-2; d_call: TRBD1; v_call: TRBV7-3; cdr3_nt: TGTGCCAGCAGCGCCCGGGGACAGAGGTATGGCTACACCTTC; cdr3_aa: CASSARGQRYGYTF
clone_size: NA; j_call: TRBJ2-7; d_call: TRBD2; v_call: TRBV12-3/TRBV12-4; cdr3_nt: TGTGCCAGCACCCCGGGGGGTGGCTTCGAGCAGTACTTC; cdr3_aa: CASTPGGGFEQYF
clone_size: NA; j_call: TRBJ1-1; d_call: NA; v_call: TRBV29-1; cdr3_nt: TGCAGCGTTGAAGCCCTACTAATAAACACTGAAGCTTTCTTT; cdr3_aa: CSVEALLINTEAFF
clone_size: NA; j_call: TRBJ1-2; d_call: NA; v_call: TRBV2; cdr3_nt: TGTGCCAGCAATCGGGAGCCTGAGGCCTATGGCTACACCTTC; cdr3_aa: CASNREPEAYGYTF
clone_size: NA; j_call: TRBJ1-2; d_call: TRBD1; v_call: TRBV7-9; cdr3_nt: TGTGCCAGCAGCTTAACGACAGGGCATTATGGCTACACCTTC; cdr3_aa: CASSLTTGHYGYTF
clone_size: NA; j_call: TRBJ1-5; d_call: NA; v_call: TRBV6-1; cdr3_nt: TGTGCCAGCAGTGAAGAGCGGCCAAGGGGGGGACAGCCCCAGCATTTT; cdr3_aa: CASSEERPRGGQPQHF
clone_size: few; j_call: TRBJ2-1; d_call: TRBD1; v_call: TRBV5-1; cdr3_nt: TGCGCCAGCAGCTACATGGACAGGTCTCGGGATGAGCAGTTCTTC; cdr3_aa: CASSYMDRSRDEQFF
clone_size: NA; j_call: TRBJ2-1; d_call: TRBD2; v_call: TRBV7-2; cdr3_nt: TGTGCCAGCAGCCCCCGGGGGGGTACAATGATTGGGCAGTTCTTC; cdr3_aa: CASSPRGGTMIGQFF
clone_size: NA; j_call: TRBJ1-2; d_call: NA; v_call: TRBV3-1/TRBV3-2; cdr3_nt: TGTGCCAGCAGCCAACCTACCGGGACTCAAGCGGGTGGCTACACCTTC; cdr3_aa: CASSQPTGTQAGGYTF
clone_size: NA; j_call: TRBJ1-2; d_call: NA; v_call: TRBV29-1; cdr3_nt: TGCAGCGGGGACACTGGAGATCCTAACTATGGCTACACCTTC; cdr3_aa: CSGDTGDPNYGYTF
clone_size: once; j_call: TRBJ1-6; d_call: NA; v_call: TRBV28; cdr3_nt: TGTGCCAGCAGTTTACGCGGTGGGGGCATTTATAATTCACCCCTCCACTTT; cdr3_aa: CASSLRGGGIYNSPLHF
clone_size: NA; j_call: TRBJ1-3; d_call: TRBD1; v_call: TRBV7-6; cdr3_nt: TGTGCCAGCAGCCGAATAAGGACAGGGGGGCTAAACACCATATATTTT; cdr3_aa: CASSRIRTGGLNTIYF
clone_size: NA; j_call: TRBJ1-5; d_call: NA; v_call: TRBV19; cdr3_nt: TGTGCCAGCAACAGGGCCCCTCGACAGCCCCAGCATTTT; cdr3_aa: CASNRAPRQPQHF
clone_size: NA; j_call: TRBJ1-2; d_call: NA; v_call: TRBV4-1; cdr3_nt: TGCGCCAGCAATGTCGAACTTTCCTTGTATGGCTACACCTTC; cdr3_aa: CASNVELSLYGYTF